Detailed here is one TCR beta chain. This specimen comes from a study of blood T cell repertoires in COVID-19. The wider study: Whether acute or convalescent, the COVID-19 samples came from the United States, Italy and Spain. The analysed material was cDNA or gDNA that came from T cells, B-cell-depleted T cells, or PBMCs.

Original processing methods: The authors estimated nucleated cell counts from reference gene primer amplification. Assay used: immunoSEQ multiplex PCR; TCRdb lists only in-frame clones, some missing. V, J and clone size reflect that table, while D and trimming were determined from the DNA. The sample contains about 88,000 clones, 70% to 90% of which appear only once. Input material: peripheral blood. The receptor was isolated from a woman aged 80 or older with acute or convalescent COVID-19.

This CDR3 is CASSWDKARAEAFF. The CDR3 nucleotides are TGCGCCAGCAGCTGGGACAAGGCCCGAGCTGAAGCTTTCTTT. The chain recombines TRBV5-1 with TRBJ1-1; TRBD1 is a possible D gene (6 bases). Germline V gene data show CDR1 as SGHRS and CDR2 as YFSETQ. V was trimmed by 3 bases and J by 6 bases, leaving 15 bases between them. The CDR3 has 14 amino acids.